This TCR beta chain derives from a study of blood T cell repertoires in COVID-19. Study at large: The United States, Italy and Spain supplied acute and convalescent COVID-19 samples. PBMCs, B-cell-depleted T cells, or T cells provided the cDNA or gDNA that made up the material.

As handled by the study authors: Nucleated cell number was recorded as an estimate derived from reference gene primer amplification. Using immunoSEQ multiplex PCR, the repertoire was profiled, and TCRdb retains in-frame clones only, with some absent. Clone size and V and J calls were adopted from that table, with D and trimming inferred from the DNA. The sample carries 75,000 to 100,000 clones, 65% to 90% recorded once. The CDR3 contains 13 residues. CDR1 is MNHEY and CDR2 is SVGAGI in the germline V gene. Trimming stripped 0 bases from V and 5 bases from J, with 8 bases between. V gene TRBV6-5 combines with J gene TRBJ2-7; D perhaps matches TRBD1 (5 bases). This clonotype originated in an elderly woman with acute or convalescent COVID-19. The source material was peripheral blood. The CDR3, as DNA: TGTGCCAGCAGTTACTCGCAGGACAACGAGCAGTACTTC. Translation gives CASSYSQDNEQYF.